These 32 T cell receptor beta chains were sequenced from one sample in a study of blood T cell repertoires in COVID-19. TCRdb's table, derived via immunoSEQ multiplex PCR, lists solely in-frame clones and lacks some. The sample carries approximately 330,000 clones, roughly 87% recorded once. Sequences were obtained from peripheral blood. The receptor source for this set is a man aged 25-45 years with COVID-19, enrolled during active disease.

This clone occurred a few times. Other DNA sequences from this sample encode an identical CDR3 as well. The chain has TRBV27 and TRBJ1-1; 8 bases fit TRBD1. The V segment lost 7 bases and the J segment 4 bases; nucleotides outside the gene matches: 2. The CDR3 consists of 12 residues. CDR1 is MNHEY and CDR2 is SMNVEV in the germline V gene (reference sequence). The CDR3 sequence: CASTDRGTEAFF. In DNA, the CDR3 is TGTGCCAGCACCGACAGGGGCACTGAAGCTTTCTTT.

The CDR3 DNA reads TGTGCCAGCACCTACGGCAGGGATCAGCCCCAGCATTTT. It is translated as CASTYGRDQPQHF. This chain connects TRBV5-6 to TRBJ1-5, with D perhaps TRBD1 (5 bases). The CDR3 totals 13 residues. CDR1 SGHDT and CDR2 YYEEEE come from the germline V gene. V was trimmed by 6 bases and J by 5 bases, leaving 12 bases between them.

This chain links TRBV10-3 with TRBJ1-2; D call uncertain. This CDR3 is 12 amino acids long. Trimming took 11 bases from V and 8 from J, leaving 18 bases between them. CDR1 and CDR2 from the germline V gene are ENHRY and SYGVKD. DNA of the CDR3: TGTGCCGCGTCGTCCCTAGGAAGAGGCTACACCTTC. Translation: CAASSLGRGYTF.

This chain connects TRBV9 to TRBJ2-1, with TRBD2 matching 10 bases. Germline lookup yields CDR1 SGDLS and CDR2 YYNGEE. This CDR3 has 18 amino acids. The V segment lost 3 bases and the J segment 0 bases; nucleotides outside the gene matches: 9. The CDR3 DNA is TGTGCCAGCAGCGGGGGTAGCGGGGGGCGAAGCTCCTACAATGAGCAGTTCTTC. Translated: CASSGGSGGRSSYNEQFF.

The chain uses TRBV3-1 (or the pseudogene TRBV3-2) and TRBJ1-1; TRBD1 might be the D (5 bases). V lost 4 bases to trimming and J lost 6 bases, with 21 bases between them. The CDR3 spans 16 residues. Looked up from germline, CDR1 is LGHDT and CDR2 is YNNKEL (reference sequence). The CDR3 reads CASSRKIPGGNAEAFF. For the CDR3, the DNA is TGTGCCAGCAGCCGGAAAATCCCCGGGGGAAACGCTGAAGCTTTCTTT.

V usage is TRBV10-2 and J usage is TRBJ2-1; 9 bases fit TRBD2. The CDR3 covers 15 residues. Unmatched junction bases numbered 12, after V lost 7 bases and J lost 8 bases. Germline V CDR1 and CDR2: WSHSY, SAAADI. The CDR3 DNA reads as TGCGCCAGCACCACGGCTGGACTAGCGTGGGATGAGCAGTTCTTC. It translates to CASTTAGLAWDEQFF.

The V gene is TRBV29-1, the J gene TRBJ2-1; weak D call: TRBD1 (5 bases). Germline assignment: CDR1 SQVTM and CDR2 ANQGSEA. CDR3 size: 14 residues. V shed 5 bases and J shed 6 bases, with 17 bases lying between them. CDR3 bases: TGCAGCGTTCTGCAGGGAAGAGCTGTCAATGAGCAGTTCTTC. Amino acids: CSVLQGRAVNEQFF.

The chain joins TRBV5-3 to TRBJ2-3; D is ambiguous. TRBV5-3 is an open reading frame, and its role is uncertain. V lost 4 bases and J 7 bases, leaving 7 bases between the germline ends. The CDR3 runs 11 residues. DNA of the CDR3: TGTGCCAGAAGCGAGCCGCATACGCAGTATTTT. Its translation is CARSEPHTQYF.

The J gene is TRBJ1-2, the V gene TRBV28, with 7 bases that match TRBD1. Losses at the gene ends were 6 bases for V and 8 bases for J; bases not matched to a gene: 9. Germline CDR1 is MDHEN and CDR2 is SYDVKM. This CDR3 is 13 amino acids long. Written as DNA, the CDR3 is TGTGCCAGCAGCCTTGACAGGGTAATCGGCTACACCTTC. It translates to CASSLDRVIGYTF.

DNA for the CDR3: TGTGCCAGCAGTTACTCGGGACTAGCGGGAGGGAATGAGCAGTTCTTC. As protein: CASSYSGLAGGNEQFF. This chain uses TRBV6-5 with TRBJ2-1; 16 nucleotides line up with TRBD2. CDR3 length: 16 residues. Germline CDR1 reads MNHEY; CDR2 reads SVGAGI. V gave up 0 bases and J gave up 7 bases; unmatched junction bases: 0.

The V and J genes are TRBV3-1 (or the pseudogene TRBV3-2) and TRBJ1-5; D not certain. This CDR3 is built from 12 residues. Trimming took 6 bases from V and 0 from J, leaving 3 bases between them. CDR1 and CDR2 (germline): LGHDT, YNNKEL (reference sequence). The CDR3 DNA is TGTGCCAGCAGTCATAGCAATCAGCCCCAGCATTTT. Translation: CASSHSNQPQHF.

The gene calls are TRBV10-3 and TRBJ2-5; 9 nucleotides match TRBD2. The germline gives CDR1 ENHRY, CDR2 SYGVKD. This CDR3 is 14 amino acids long. The V and J ends lost 6 bases and 4 bases, in that order; junction bases with no gene match: 6. The CDR3 region is CAIRGAGGGETQYF. CDR3 bases: TGTGCCATCAGGGGAGCGGGAGGAGGAGAGACCCAGTACTTC.

This clone turned up a few times. This chain links TRBV10-3 with TRBJ2-7; 11 bases map to TRBD1. The germline V gene has CDR1 ENHRY and CDR2 SYGVKD. V gave up 4 bases and J gave up 6 bases; unmatched junction bases: 5. The CDR3 is 14 amino acids. This chain's CDR3 is CAISGIGTGGEQYF. CDR3 DNA: TGTGCCATCAGTGGAATCGGGACAGGGGGCGAGCAGTACTTC.

The rearrangement uses TRBV5-1 and TRBJ1-2; 12 nucleotides match TRBD1. Per germline, CDR1 SGHRS and CDR2 YFSETQ. After removal of 4 bases from V and 7 bases from J, the junction contained 5 bases not matched to a gene. The CDR3 has 14 residues. This CDR3 reads CASSSGTGGVGYTF. The CDR3 nucleotides are TGCGCCAGCAGCAGCGGGACAGGGGGCGTTGGCTACACCTTC.

The chain joins TRBV5-4 to TRBJ2-1; 9 bases match TRBD2. The germline CDR1 and CDR2 sequences are SGHNT and YYREEE (reference sequence). The CDR3 runs to 13 residues. V dropped 9 bases and J dropped 4; count of bases not matched to a gene: 5. The CDR3 bases are TGTGCCACCAGTAGCGGGGGATACAATGAGCAGTTCTTC. As protein: CATSSGGYNEQFF.

The J gene is TRBJ2-5, the V gene TRBV7-2; D remains unclear. Germline V gene lookup returns CDR1 SGHTA and CDR2 FQGNSA. V lost 1 base and J 1 base, leaving 4 bases between the germline ends. The CDR3 contains 13 residues. CDR3 DNA sequence: TGTGCCAGCAGCTTAGGGGCCCAAGAGACCCAGTACTTC. This encodes CASSLGAQETQYF.

CDR3: CASSLQGASGYTF. CDR3 bases: TGTGCCAGCAGTTTACAGGGGGCGTCTGGCTACACCTTC. The chain recombines TRBV12-3 or TRBV12-4 with TRBJ1-2; 8 positions agree with TRBD1. The CDR3 extends over 13 amino acids. Trimming cost V 2 bases and J 7 bases; bases outside gene matches: 3.

The rearrangement links TRBV7-9 to TRBJ1-2, with 10 bases aligning to TRBD1. Germline trimming cut 2 bases from V and 2 bases from J; bases unmatched to any gene: 5. Germline loops: CDR1 SEHNR, CDR2 FQNEAQ (reference sequence). The CDR3 runs 16 residues. The CDR3 protein is CASSLPTGGGNYGYTF. The CDR3 DNA sequence: TGTGCCAGCAGCTTACCGACAGGGGGCGGAAACTATGGCTACACCTTC.

This clone has a handful of counts. The genes are TRBV11-2 and TRBJ1-3; 7 positions agree with TRBD1. Germline V gives CDR1 SGHAT, CDR2 FQNNGV. V lost 3 bases, J lost 0 bases, and 2 bases stayed unmatched. The CDR3 length is 15 residues. The CDR3 DNA reads as TGTGCCAGCAGCTTTCGGACAGGCTCTGGAAACACCATATATTTT. Protein sequence: CASSFRTGSGNTIYF.

This clone was counted once. V usage is TRBV7-9 and J usage is TRBJ2-7, with 14 nucleotides matching TRBD2. Unmatched junction bases numbered 2, after V lost 5 bases and J lost 2 bases. Germline-derived CDR1 and CDR2 are SEHNR and FQNEAQ (reference sequence). The CDR3 is made up of 15 amino acids. CDR3 protein: CASSRGLAGAYEQYF. The CDR3 DNA reads as TGTGCCAGCAGCCGGGGACTAGCGGGAGCCTACGAGCAGTACTTC.

The count of this clone is one. The chain joins TRBV13 to TRBJ2-3, with 7 positions matching TRBD2. The CDR3 is made up of 15 amino acids. The germline gives CDR1 PRHDT, CDR2 FYEKMQ (reference sequence). The V segment lost 2 bases and the J segment 5 bases; nucleotides outside the gene matches: 7. CDR3 sequence: CASSLNPGGGDTQYF. The CDR3 DNA reads TGTGCCAGCAGCTTAAATCCGGGGGGTGGAGATACGCAGTATTTT.

The V call is TRBV6-5, the J call TRBJ1-2, with 8 bases lining up with TRBD1. Per the germline V gene, CDR1 is MNHEY and CDR2 is SVGAGI. The CDR3 runs 13 residues. Germline trimming cut 6 bases from V and 5 bases from J; bases unmatched to any gene: 5. Written as DNA, the CDR3 is TGTGCCAGCAGATCCTACAGGGGGTATGGCTACACCTTC. Its protein is CASRSYRGYGYTF.

The chain carries TRBV30 and TRBJ1-5; TRBD1 matches 10 bases. Germline loops: CDR1 GTSNPN, CDR2 SVGIG (reference sequence). The CDR3 covers 14 residues. V gave up 5 bases and J gave up 6 bases; unmatched junction bases: 7. The CDR3 loop reads CAWDRGLFGQPQHF. DNA of the CDR3: TGTGCCTGGGACAGGGGGCTGTTTGGTCAGCCCCAGCATTTT.

This sequence joins TRBV28 and TRBJ1-2; D call uncertain. Looked up from germline, CDR1 is MDHEN and CDR2 is SYDVKM. CDR3 length: 19 amino acids. Between the trimmed V and J ends, which lost 4 bases and 0 bases, there was a span of 24 bases. CDR3 amino acids: CASSSIGGSAYLSNYGYTF. The CDR3 DNA sequence: TGTGCCAGCAGTTCGATTGGCGGCAGCGCCTACCTATCTAACTATGGCTACACCTTC.

The chain links TRBV30 to TRBJ1-4, with a possible D match to TRBD1 (5 bases). Per germline, CDR1 GTSNPN and CDR2 SVGIG (reference sequence). CDR3 length: 13 amino acids. Trimming pared 1 base from V and 8 bases from J, leaving 11 bases between. CDR3 in amino acids: CAWSGQGGEKLFF. The CDR3 nucleotides are TGTGCCTGGAGTGGGCAGGGAGGGGAAAAACTGTTTTTT.

This clone has a single count. The J gene is TRBJ2-3, the V gene TRBV19, with D perhaps TRBD1 (6 bases). From germline, CDR1 is LNHDA and CDR2 SQIVND (reference sequence). The CDR3 totals 15 residues. Trimming shortened V by 6 bases and J by 2 bases, and 15 bases separated the two germline ends. The CDR3 sequence: CASRTGFTNTDTQYF. CDR3 bases: TGTGCCAGTAGGACAGGATTCACAAACACAGATACGCAGTATTTT.

A remark on this clone: A junction end diverges from the germline sequence, so it may reflect a read error. The V call is TRBV6-1, the J call TRBJ2-7; D perhaps matches TRBD1 (5 bases). This CDR3 region has 13 residues. Germline V CDR1 and CDR2: MNHNS, SASEGT. The CDR3 DNA sequence: TGTGCCAGCAGTGAAGGGGGCGGTCAGGGCCTCTCCTTC. Amino acid sequence: CASSEGGGQGLSF.

V and J are TRBV2 and TRBJ2-2; 7 nucleotides line up with TRBD1. Trimming cost V 4 bases and J 0 bases; bases outside gene matches: 8. The CDR3 consists of 17 residues. Looked up from germline, CDR1 is SNHLY and CDR2 is FYNNEI. CDR3 coding DNA: TGTGCCAGCAGTGCCCCGACAGGGATCTCGAACACCGGGGAGCTGTTTTTT. Protein: CASSAPTGISNTGELFF.

The CDR3 region is CASSPHSGTAEQYF. CDR3 DNA: TGTGCCAGCAGCCCCCATTCCGGGACAGCCGAGCAGTACTTC. This chain uses TRBV9 with TRBJ2-7; TRBD1 matches 7 bases. The CDR3 is made up of 14 amino acids. The ends lost 4 bases at V and 6 bases at J; junction bases unmatched: 10. Looked up from germline, CDR1 is SGDLS and CDR2 is YYNGEE.

V gene TRBV4-2 combines with J gene TRBJ1-1, with 7 positions matching TRBD1. Germline V gene lookup returns CDR1 LGHNA and CDR2 YNFKEQ. There are 16 residues in the CDR3. J gave up 5 bases and V 1 base, and 10 bases lay outside the gene matches. The CDR3 nucleotides are TGTGCCAGCAGCCAAGCCTCGGAGGGGGCGCATACTGAAGCTTTCTTT. Protein product: CASSQASEGAHTEAFF.

The CDR3 DNA is TGTGCCAGTAGTTCCGGGAGGGCTTACGAGCAGTACTTC. Residues: CASSSGRAYEQYF. The chain couples TRBV19 to TRBJ2-7; 8 bases are a match to TRBD2. V shed 5 bases and J 4 bases; nucleotides not matched to a gene: 4. The length of the CDR3 is 13 residues. Germline V CDR1 and CDR2: LNHDA, SQIVND (reference sequence).

This chain links TRBV11-2 with TRBJ2-1, with D hard to call. Germline loops: CDR1 SGHAT, CDR2 FQNNGV. V lost 1 base and J 2 bases, leaving 12 bases between the germline ends. The CDR3 sequence is 16 residues long. CDR3 DNA: TGTGCCAGCAGCTTAGCTCTCGAGACTCCCTACAATGAGCAGTTCTTC. Its translation is CASSLALETPYNEQFF.